A single sample is the source of the 24 T cell receptor beta chains below, sequenced in a study of blood T cell repertoires in COVID-19. Produced via immunoSEQ multiplex PCR; TCRdb's table is partial and in-frame only. Of over 250,000 clones listed, approximately 85% are singletons. Input material: PBMCs or T cells enriched from blood (not recorded which). These receptors all come from a woman aged 30 to 39 who had recovered from COVID-19.

The rearrangement links TRBV5-4 to TRBJ2-7; 11 nucleotides match TRBD2. The CDR3 extends over 16 amino acids. Trimming cost V 4 bases and J 2 bases; bases outside gene matches: 8. Germline CDR1 SGHNT, CDR2 YYREEE (reference sequence). Here the CDR3 reads CASSLGLAGSTYEQYF. The CDR3 DNA is TGTGCCAGCAGCCTTGGACTAGCGGGCTCAACCTACGAGCAGTACTTC. Together with reference TRBV5-4 and TRBJ2-7, the CDR3 gives the full variable domain: ETGVTQSPTHLIKTRGQQVTLRCSSQSGHNTVSWYQQALGQGPQFIFQYYREEENGRGNFPPRFSGLQFPNYSSELNVNALELDDSALYLCASSLGLAGSTYEQYFGPGTRLTVT.

The CDR3: CASSPPGLAGYYEQYF. As DNA, the CDR3 is TGTGCCAGCAGCCCCCCCGGACTAGCGGGATACTACGAGCAGTACTTC. The rearrangement links TRBV14 to TRBJ2-7; 12 nucleotides match TRBD2. This CDR3 has 16 amino acids. Germline V gene data show CDR1 as SGHDN and CDR2 as FVKESK. Trimming at V came to 4 bases and at J to 3 bases, leaving 7 bases not matched to a gene.

This clone was detected once. This chain uses TRBV2 with TRBJ2-3; the D gene is possibly TRBD1 (6 bases). Germline V lookup: CDR1 SNHLY, CDR2 FYNNEI. The V and J ends lost 5 bases and 0 bases respectively, with 18 bases between them. The CDR3 has 17 residues. The CDR3 sequence is CASSTSHGQSSTDTQYF. In nucleotides, the CDR3 is TGTGCCAGCAGTACGAGTCATGGACAGAGTAGCACAGATACGCAGTATTTT.

The rearrangement uses TRBV28 and TRBJ1-6; D is undetermined. The CDR3 is 14 amino acids. V gave up 3 bases and J gave up 10 bases, with 13 bases separating them. Germline loops: CDR1 MDHEN, CDR2 SYDVKM. CDR3 DNA: TGTGCCAGCAGTTTCGGGGAGATCCGCTCACCCCTCCACTTT. Protein product: CASSFGEIRSPLHF.

The CDR3: CASSLEGRGLDEQYF. The CDR3 DNA follows: TGCGCCAGCAGCTTGGAGGGCAGGGGATTGGACGAGCAGTACTTC. J is TRBJ2-7 and V is TRBV5-1, with a possible D match to TRBD1 (6 bases). V lost 0 bases to trimming and J lost 5 bases, with 15 bases between them. CDR1 is SGHRS and CDR2 is YFSETQ in the germline V gene. CDR3 length: 15 residues.

The chain has TRBV15 and TRBJ1-2; D remains ambiguous. The germline gives CDR1 LNHNV, CDR2 YYDKDF (reference sequence). This CDR3 has 15 residues. Trimming removed 5 bases at V and 1 base at J, with 14 bases between. CDR3 bases: TGTGCCACCAGCTTGCCCACTGATCTTAACTATGGCTACACCTTC. Translating gives CATSLPTDLNYGYTF.

The V call is TRBV6-5, the J call TRBJ1-1; 7 nucleotides match TRBD1. This CDR3 has 14 amino acids. V lost 7 bases and J lost 6; bases outside the gene matches: 11. The V gene's germline CDR1 is MNHEY and CDR2 SVGAGI. The CDR3 coding sequence is TGTGCCAGCAACCAACAGGGGATTATTTCTGAAGCTTTCTTT. This sequence encodes CASNQQGIISEAFF.

The CDR3 nucleotides read TGTGCCAGCAGCTCAAAAAGTGCGGGCTATGGCTACACCTTC. Residues: CASSSKSAGYGYTF. The rearrangement joins TRBV5-4 to TRBJ1-2; D not certain. Per germline, CDR1 SGHNT and CDR2 YYREEE (reference sequence). The germline V and J ends were trimmed by 3 bases and 4 bases, with 13 bases remaining between them. CDR3 length: 14 amino acids.

The chain recombines TRBV6-6 with TRBJ1-5, with 8 bases matching TRBD1. The V and J ends lost 5 bases and 6 bases, in that order; junction bases with no gene match: 9. Germline V gives CDR1 MNHNY, CDR2 SVGAGI (reference sequence). The CDR3 loop spans 15 amino acids. CDR3: CASSEPGGLIQPQHF. DNA for the CDR3: TGTGCCAGCAGTGAGCCAGGGGGCCTTATTCAGCCCCAGCATTTT.

This chain links TRBV15 with TRBJ1-5; 7 positions agree with TRBD1. This CDR3 is built from 18 residues. J lost 3 bases, V lost 1 base, and 12 bases had no gene match. Germline CDR1 reads LNHNV; CDR2 reads YYDKDF (reference sequence). This CDR3 reads CATSRASPQGEDNQPQHF. CDR3 in DNA: TGTGCCACCAGCAGAGCTAGTCCCCAGGGGGAGGACAATCAGCCCCAGCATTTT.

The chain carries TRBV6-2 or TRBV6-3 and TRBJ1-5; D is unresolved. V was pared by 6 bases and J by 6 bases, with 6 bases between. The CDR3 is 11 residues long. Germline V gene data show CDR1 as MNHEY and CDR2 as SVGEGT. CDR3 protein: CASSAGQPQHF. CDR3 in DNA: TGTGCCAGCAGCGCGGGTCAGCCCCAGCATTTT.

For this clone: Different DNA sequences within this sample yield the same CDR3. This chain uses TRBV7-9 with TRBJ1-5; D unresolved. V gave up 6 bases and J gave up 2 bases, with 8 bases separating them. The CDR3 consists of 13 residues. In germline, CDR1 is SEHNR, CDR2 FQNEAQ (reference sequence). DNA of the CDR3: TGTGCCAGCAGTCGTCAGGGCAATCAGCCCCAGCATTTT. It encodes CASSRQGNQPQHF.

Only one count was recorded for this clone. The chain carries TRBV5-4 and TRBJ2-7; 12 bases map to TRBD2. V shed 4 bases and J 5 bases; nucleotides not matched to a gene: 16. The germline V gene encodes CDR1 SGHNT and CDR2 YYREEE (reference sequence). The CDR3 sequence is 18 residues long. DNA for the CDR3: TGTGCCAGCAGCCTGACTAGCGGGAGTAGGTTGGGTGTCAACGAGCAGTACTTC. It specifies CASSLTSGSRLGVNEQYF.

The V call is TRBV5-1, the J call TRBJ2-3, with D perhaps TRBD1 (5 bases). Germline V gene sequence: CDR1 SGHRS, CDR2 YFSETQ. The V end was cut by 4 bases, the J end by 5 bases, with 14 bases between. The CDR3 covers 14 residues. For the CDR3, the DNA is TGCGCCAGCAGCCTCGGTAGGGGTCAAGATACGCAGTATTTT. Residues: CASSLGRGQDTQYF.

This clone was counted a single time. This chain connects TRBV6-2 or TRBV6-3 to TRBJ2-5; 9 bases are shared with TRBD2. The germline V gene has CDR1 MNHEY and CDR2 SVGEGT. The trim removed 6 bases at V and 5 bases at J, leaving 10 bases unmatched. CDR3 length: 15 amino acids. The CDR3 bases are TGTGCCAGCAGCCTTAGCGGGAGTGGGGAGGAGACCCAGTACTTC. Encoded protein: CASSLSGSGEETQYF.

The sample holds a few counts of this clone. The chain is built from TRBV11-2 and TRBJ1-1; TRBD1 matches 8 bases. This CDR3 spans 14 amino acids. V dropped 5 bases and J dropped 4; count of bases not matched to a gene: 6. Germline values: CDR1 SGHAT, CDR2 FQNNGV. Here the CDR3 DNA reads TGTGCCAGCAGCGCAGACAGGGGCGGCACTGAAGCTTTCTTT. Amino acids: CASSADRGGTEAFF.

This sequence joins TRBV28 and TRBJ2-1, with 8 bases lining up with TRBD1. J lost 2 bases, V lost 0 bases, and 6 bases had no gene match. Germline CDR1 is MDHEN and CDR2 is SYDVKM. CDR3 length: 17 amino acids. DNA of the CDR3: TGTGCCAGCAGTTTATGGACAGGGGTCCCCACCTACAATGAGCAGTTCTTC. This encodes CASSLWTGVPTYNEQFF.

V gene TRBV6-5 combines with J gene TRBJ1-1; D unresolved. This CDR3 is 13 amino acids long. The germline gives CDR1 MNHEY, CDR2 SVGAGI. Between the trimmed V and J ends, which lost 0 bases and 10 bases, there was a span of 12 bases. CDR3 nucleotides: TGTGCCAGCAGTTACTCGAGGAGGGATACAGCTTTCTTT. It encodes CASSYSRRDTAFF.

Only one count was recorded for this clone. The chain links TRBV7-3 to TRBJ1-1; tentative D call: TRBD1 (6 bases). The V end lost 8 bases, the J end lost 0 bases, and 10 bases lay between the germline ends. CDR1 is SGHTA, CDR2 FQGTGA, per germline. The CDR3 sequence is 13 residues long. This chain's CDR3 is CASGRDMNTEAFF. CDR3 nucleotides: TGTGCCAGCGGCCGGGACATGAACACTGAAGCTTTCTTT.

The chain joins TRBV29-1 to TRBJ1-1; D call uncertain. This CDR3 has 13 amino acids. V gave up 3 bases and J gave up 8 bases, with 16 bases separating them. Germline V lookup: CDR1 SQVTM, CDR2 ANQGSEA. CDR3 sequence (DNA): TGCAGCGTTGATTCGTCCCTGAGGATAGAAGCTTTCTTT. Translated: CSVDSSLRIEAFF.

The chain joins TRBV7-9 to TRBJ1-5; a weak D match, TRBD1 (5 bases). The V and J ends lost 5 bases and 5 bases respectively, with 13 bases between them. Per germline, CDR1 SEHNR and CDR2 FQNEAQ (reference sequence). The CDR3 spans 14 residues. CDR3 protein: CASSRSQGYQPQHF. As DNA, the CDR3 is TGTGCCAGCAGCCGTTCTCAGGGTTATCAGCCCCAGCATTTT. Looking up the rest from reference TRBV7-9 and TRBJ1-5 gives the full variable domain: DTGVSQNPRHKITKRGQNVTFRCDPISEHNRLYWYRQTLGQGPEFLTYFQNEAQLEKSRLLSDRFSAERPKGSFSTLEIQRTEQGDSAMYLCASSRSQGYQPQHFGDGTRLSIL.

The chain employs TRBV6-5 and TRBJ2-5; 8 bases align to TRBD1. Germline trimming cut 10 bases from V and 2 bases from J; bases unmatched to any gene: 6. Germline-derived CDR1 and CDR2 are MNHEY and SVGAGI. This CDR3 spans 13 amino acids. The CDR3 loop reads CATSGGGQETQYF. The CDR3 region has the DNA TGTGCCACTTCAGGGGGCGGGCAAGAGACCCAGTACTTC.

This clone has just one count. The V and J genes are TRBV6-2 or TRBV6-3 and TRBJ1-1; D call uncertain. V lost 5 bases, J lost 3 bases, and 7 bases lay in between. The germline V gene has CDR1 MNHEY and CDR2 SVGEGT. This CDR3 is 12 amino acids long. The CDR3 is CASSRLYTEAFF. CDR3 in DNA: TGTGCCAGCAGTCGTCTATACACTGAAGCTTTCTTT.

The chain links TRBV28 to TRBJ1-1; TRBD1 aligns across 10 bases. This CDR3 is 16 amino acids long. The junction had 6 bases not matched to a gene; V was cut back by 4 bases and J by 1 base. Per the germline V gene, CDR1 is MDHEN and CDR2 is SYDVKM. The DNA of the CDR3 is TGTGCCAGCAGTTCCTGGGACAGGGGCCCGAACACTGAAGCTTTCTTT. This codes for CASSSWDRGPNTEAFF. The full variable domain, in which reference TRBV28 and TRBJ1-1 provide the parts outside the CDR3, is DVKVTQSSRYLVKRTGEKVFLECVQDMDHENMFWYRQDPGLGLRLIYFSYDVKMKEKGDIPEGYSVSREKKERFSLILESASTNQTSMYLCASSSWDRGPNTEAFFGQGTRLTVV.